This TCR beta chain was recovered during a study of cytomegalovirus exposure and HLA in healthy donors. Overall study results and limits: The study found most TCR sequences rare, yet found some public TCRs in many donors. A later analysis linked a missense DCLRE1C variant to TCR beta V- and J-gene trimming. Confirmation in vitro established that a few CMV-associated chains were specific for CMV antigens.

Remarks on this clone: The antigen remains unidentified.

Researchers ran the PCR with 60 Vbeta and 13 Jbeta primers. In the authors' workflow: As a later analysis found, there were 80 million to 90 million unique TCR beta chains, of which some 9.9 million were shared. Profiled with immunoSEQ multiplex PCR; TCRdb holds only in-frame clones, not every one. Clone size and the V and J calls come from that table; the DNA yielded D and trimming. This sample carries over 150,000 clones, 75% of them seen once, and the ten largest clones take just under 3%. The V end was cut by 0 bases, the J end by 5 bases, with 8 bases between. Germline-derived CDR1 and CDR2 are GTSNPN and SVGIG (reference sequence). The CDR3 covers 13 residues.

The specimen sequenced was PBMCs. The source is a male donor in good health and CMV-seronegative. This chain links TRBV30 with TRBJ1-5; no clear D. The CDR3 bases are TGTGCCTGGAGTGTCGGCGGCCATCAGCCCCAGCATTTT. Its protein is CAWSVGGHQPQHF.